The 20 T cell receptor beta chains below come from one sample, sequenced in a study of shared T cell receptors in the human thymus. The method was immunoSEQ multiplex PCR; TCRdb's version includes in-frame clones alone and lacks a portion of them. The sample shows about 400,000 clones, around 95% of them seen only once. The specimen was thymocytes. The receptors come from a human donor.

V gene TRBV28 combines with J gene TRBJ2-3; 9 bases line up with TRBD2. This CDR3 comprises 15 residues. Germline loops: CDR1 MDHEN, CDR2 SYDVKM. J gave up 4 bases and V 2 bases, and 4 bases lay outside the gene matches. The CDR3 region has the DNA TGTGCCAGCAGTTTACTAGCGGGAAGCGCAGATACGCAGTATTTT. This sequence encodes CASSLLAGSADTQYF.

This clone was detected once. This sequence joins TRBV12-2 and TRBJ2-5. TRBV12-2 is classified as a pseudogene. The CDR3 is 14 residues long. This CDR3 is CASRLGQPQETQYF. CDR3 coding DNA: TGTGCAAGTCGCTTAGGGCAGCCGCAAGAGACCCAGTACTTC.

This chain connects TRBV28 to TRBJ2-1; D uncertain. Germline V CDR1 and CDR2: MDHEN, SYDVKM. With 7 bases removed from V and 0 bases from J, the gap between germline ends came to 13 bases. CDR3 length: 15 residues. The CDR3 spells CASTNTRGSYNEQFF. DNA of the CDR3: TGTGCCAGCACTAATACAAGAGGCTCCTACAATGAGCAGTTCTTC. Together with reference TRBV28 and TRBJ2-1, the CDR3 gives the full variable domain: DVKVTQSSRYLVKRTGEKVFLECVQDMDHENMFWYRQDPGLGLRLIYFSYDVKMKEKGDIPEGYSVSREKKERFSLILESASTNQTSMYLCASTNTRGSYNEQFFGPGTRLTVL.

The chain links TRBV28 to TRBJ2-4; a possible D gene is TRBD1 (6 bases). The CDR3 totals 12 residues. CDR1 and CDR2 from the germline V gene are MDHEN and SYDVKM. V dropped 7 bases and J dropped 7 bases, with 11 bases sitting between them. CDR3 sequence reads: CASTQDSNIQYF. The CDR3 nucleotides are TGTGCCAGCACCCAGGACAGTAACATTCAGTACTTC. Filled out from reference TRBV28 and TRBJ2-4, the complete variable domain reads DVKVTQSSRYLVKRTGEKVFLECVQDMDHENMFWYRQDPGLGLRLIYFSYDVKMKEKGDIPEGYSVSREKKERFSLILESASTNQTSMYLCASTQDSNIQYFGAGTRLSVL.

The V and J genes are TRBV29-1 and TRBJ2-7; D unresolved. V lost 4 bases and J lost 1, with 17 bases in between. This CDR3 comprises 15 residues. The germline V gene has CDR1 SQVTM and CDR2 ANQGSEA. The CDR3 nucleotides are TGCAGCGTTGCCCGTCCCAAGGCCAGATCCTACGAGCAGTACTTC. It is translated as CSVARPKARSYEQYF.

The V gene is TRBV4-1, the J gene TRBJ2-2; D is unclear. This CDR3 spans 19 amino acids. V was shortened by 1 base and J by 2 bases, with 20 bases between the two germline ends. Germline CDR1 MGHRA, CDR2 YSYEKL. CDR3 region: CASSQVLYGERSNTGELFF. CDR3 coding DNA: TGCGCCAGCAGCCAAGTGCTGTATGGAGAGCGATCCAACACCGGGGAGCTGTTTTTT.

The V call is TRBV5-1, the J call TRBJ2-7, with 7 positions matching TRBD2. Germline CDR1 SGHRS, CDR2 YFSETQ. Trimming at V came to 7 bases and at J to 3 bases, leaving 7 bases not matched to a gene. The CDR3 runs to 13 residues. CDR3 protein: CASSAGLNYEQYF. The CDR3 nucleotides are TGCGCCAGCTCAGCGGGACTTAACTACGAGCAGTACTTC. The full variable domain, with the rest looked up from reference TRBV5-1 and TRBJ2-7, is KAGVTQTPRYLIKTRGQQVTLSCSPISGHRSVSWYQQTPGQGLQFLFEYFSETQRNKGNFPGRFSGRQFSNSRSEMNVSTLELGDSALYLCASSAGLNYEQYFGPGTRLTVT.

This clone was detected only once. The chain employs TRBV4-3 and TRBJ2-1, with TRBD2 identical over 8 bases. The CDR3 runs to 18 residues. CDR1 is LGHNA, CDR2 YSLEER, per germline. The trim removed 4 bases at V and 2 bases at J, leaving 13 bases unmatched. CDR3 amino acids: CASSRSGSGRGAYNEQFF. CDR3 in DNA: TGCGCCAGCAGCCGATCGGGGAGCGGGAGAGGAGCCTACAATGAGCAGTTCTTC.

In nucleotides, the CDR3 is TGTGCCAGCAGTTACTCGAGTGACAATGAGCAGTTCTTC. It translates to CASSYSSDNEQFF. The rearrangement links TRBV6-5 to TRBJ2-1; D not certain. V was shortened by 0 bases and J by 5 bases, with 5 bases between the two germline ends. Germline V CDR1 and CDR2: MNHEY, SVGAGI. This CDR3 has 13 residues.

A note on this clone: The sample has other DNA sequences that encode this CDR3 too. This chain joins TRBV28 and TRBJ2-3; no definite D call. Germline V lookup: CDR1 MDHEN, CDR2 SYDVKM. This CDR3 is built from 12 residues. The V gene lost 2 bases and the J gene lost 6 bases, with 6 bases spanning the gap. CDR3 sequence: CASSLLRDTQYF. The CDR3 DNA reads TGTGCCAGCAGTTTACTCCGGGATACGCAGTATTTT.

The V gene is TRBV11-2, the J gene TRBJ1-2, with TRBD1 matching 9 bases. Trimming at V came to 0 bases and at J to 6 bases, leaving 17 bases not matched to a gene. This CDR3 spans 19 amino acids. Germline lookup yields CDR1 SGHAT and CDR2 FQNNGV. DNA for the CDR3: TGTGCCAGCAGCTTAGATCATAGTGGACAGGGGATGTTTGGAGATGGCTACACCTTC. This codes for CASSLDHSGQGMFGDGYTF.

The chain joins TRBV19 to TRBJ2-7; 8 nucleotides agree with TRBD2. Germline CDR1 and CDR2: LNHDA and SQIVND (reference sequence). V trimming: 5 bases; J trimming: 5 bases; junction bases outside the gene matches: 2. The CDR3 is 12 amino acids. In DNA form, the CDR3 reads TGTGCCAGTAGTGAGACTAGCGACGAGCAGTACTTC. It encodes CASSETSDEQYF.

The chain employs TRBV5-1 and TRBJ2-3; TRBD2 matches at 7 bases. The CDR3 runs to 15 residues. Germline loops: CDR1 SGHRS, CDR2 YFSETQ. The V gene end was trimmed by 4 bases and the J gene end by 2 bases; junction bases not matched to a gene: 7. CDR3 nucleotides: TGCGCCAGCAGCGCGGAGCGGGGACTCACAGATACGCAGTATTTT. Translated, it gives CASSAERGLTDTQYF.

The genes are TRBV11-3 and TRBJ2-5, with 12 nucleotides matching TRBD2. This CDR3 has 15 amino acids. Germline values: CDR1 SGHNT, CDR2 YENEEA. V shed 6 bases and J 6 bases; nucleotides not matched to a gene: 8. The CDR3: CASSLTSGSVKTQYF. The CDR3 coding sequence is TGTGCCAGCAGTCTGACTAGCGGGAGTGTGAAGACCCAGTACTTC.

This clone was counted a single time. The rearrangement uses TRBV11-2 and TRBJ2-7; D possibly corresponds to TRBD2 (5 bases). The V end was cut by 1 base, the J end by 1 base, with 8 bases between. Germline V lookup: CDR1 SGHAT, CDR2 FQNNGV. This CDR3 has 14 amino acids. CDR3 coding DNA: TGTGCCAGCAGCTTAGGTCCGGGATCCTACGAGCAGTACTTC. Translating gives CASSLGPGSYEQYF.

The CDR3 DNA follows: TGTGCCACCAGCAGATCAGAAAAGACTAGCGGGTCTAAAGATACGCAGTATTTT. Protein: CATSRSEKTSGSKDTQYF. V usage is TRBV15 and J usage is TRBJ2-3; the match to TRBD2 covers 10 bases. Germline CDR1 and CDR2: LNHNV and YYDKDF (reference sequence). Trimming cost V 2 bases and J 5 bases; bases outside gene matches: 13. There are 18 residues in the CDR3.

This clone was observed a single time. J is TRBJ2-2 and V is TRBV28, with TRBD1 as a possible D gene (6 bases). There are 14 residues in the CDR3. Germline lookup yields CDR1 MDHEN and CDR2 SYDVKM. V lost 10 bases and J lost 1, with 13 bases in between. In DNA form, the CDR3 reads TGTGCCACCAGGAAAGGGGGGAACACCGGGGAGCTGTTTTTT. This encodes CATRKGGNTGELFF. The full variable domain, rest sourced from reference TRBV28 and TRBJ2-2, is DVKVTQSSRYLVKRTGEKVFLECVQDMDHENMFWYRQDPGLGLRLIYFSYDVKMKEKGDIPEGYSVSREKKERFSLILESASTNQTSMYLCATRKGGNTGELFFGEGSRLTVL.

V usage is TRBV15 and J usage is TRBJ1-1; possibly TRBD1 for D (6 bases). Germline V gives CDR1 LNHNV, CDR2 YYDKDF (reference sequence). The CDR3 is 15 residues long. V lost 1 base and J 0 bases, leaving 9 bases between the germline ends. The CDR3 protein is CATSRVGHMNTEAFF. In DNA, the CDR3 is TGTGCCACCAGCAGAGTGGGACACATGAACACTGAAGCTTTCTTT.

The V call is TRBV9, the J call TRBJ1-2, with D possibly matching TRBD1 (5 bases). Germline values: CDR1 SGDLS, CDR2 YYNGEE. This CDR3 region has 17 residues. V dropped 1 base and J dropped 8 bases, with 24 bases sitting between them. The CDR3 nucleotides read TGTGCCAGCAGCGTACTCATCGGGGAGTGGTCAGGGCGAGGCTACACCTTC. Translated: CASSVLIGEWSGRGYTF. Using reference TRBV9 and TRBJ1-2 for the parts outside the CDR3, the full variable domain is DSGVTQTPKHLITATGQRVTLRCSPRSGDLSVYWYQQSLDQGLQFLIQYYNGEERAKGNILERFSAQQFPDLHSELNLSSLELGDSALYFCASSVLIGEWSGRGYTFGSGTRLTVV.

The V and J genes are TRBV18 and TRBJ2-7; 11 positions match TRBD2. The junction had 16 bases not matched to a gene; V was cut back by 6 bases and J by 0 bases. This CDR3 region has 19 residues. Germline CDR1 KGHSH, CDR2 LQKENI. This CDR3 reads CASSPRPSGRPPSSYEQYF. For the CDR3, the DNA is TGTGCCAGCTCCCCTCGGCCTAGCGGGAGGCCTCCGAGCTCCTACGAGCAGTACTTC. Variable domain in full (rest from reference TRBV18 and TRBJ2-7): NAGVMQNPRHLVRRRGQEARLRCSPMKGHSHVYWYRQLPEEGLKFMVYLQKENIIDESGMPKERFSAEFPKEGPSILRIQQVVRGDSAAYFCASSPRPSGRPPSSYEQYFGPGTRLTVT.